This T cell receptor (beta chain) was documented in a study of blood T cells in healthy people across ages. Study results and limitations: Higher naive T cell percentage went strongly together with higher TCR beta diversity.

Next came a second PCR, run for about 6 to 12 cycles, which used a sample-barcoded 5' primer along with a J-beta primer mix. Using its own MiXCR run on the 5' RACE reads, TCRdb lists one record per CDR3 protein. The sample lists approximately 290,000 distinct CDR3 sequences, around 27% occurring once. The CDR3 has 14 residues. Germline V gives CDR1 SGHDT, CDR2 YYEEEE. V shed 6 bases and J 4 bases; nucleotides not matched to a gene: 9. As regards this clonotype: Its cognate antigen is unknown.

This clonotype was obtained from a woman in her 70s in good health. This rearrangement joins TRBV5-6 to TRBJ1-2, with 7 bases matching TRBD1. The source material was blood. CDR3 residues: CASKGQINLYGYTF. The CDR3 nucleotides are TGTGCCAGCAAGGGACAGATAAACCTCTATGGCTACACCTTC.